The sequence of this T cell receptor beta chain was determined in a study of PD-1 blockade in classical Hodgkin lymphoma. Relapses following autologous stem cell transplantation were seen in all patients, with brentuximab vedotin exposure varying. This clone was picked up a small number of times. Libraries were prepared by immunoSEQ multiplex PCR; TCRdb keeps only in-frame clonotypes and omits some of them. This sample carries more than 45,000 clones, approximately 70% of them seen once, and the ten largest clones take approximately 11%. The CDR3 runs 15 residues. Germline V lookup: CDR1 LNHDA, CDR2 SQIVND (reference sequence). Deletions cut 5 bases from V and 6 bases from J, with 16 bases between.

The chain is built from TRBV19 and TRBJ2-2; TRBD1 might be the D (7 bases). The TCR sequence derives from a human donor with classical Hodgkin lymphoma. Sequenced material: peripheral blood mononuclear cells (PBMCs), taken at baseline. The CDR3 bases are TGTGCCAGTAGTCCCAGGGGGGAAGGTCCCGGGGAGCTGTTTTTT. Amino acid sequence: CASSPRGEGPGELFF.